These T cell receptor beta chains were read from a single sample in a study of shared clonotypes between healthy human individuals. TCRdb's copy holds only in-frame clones and misses some; the assay was immunoSEQ multiplex PCR. The table records some 2.1 million clones, roughly 94% of them present only once. The sequenced material came from naive CD4+ T cells sorted from blood. Receptor source: a young man in good health. The CDR3 runs from the conserved cysteine through the conserved F or W. Fields, in order: V gene, J gene, D gene, CDR3 protein, CDR3 DNA. The D gene is left open where the match is weak.

>TRBV7-3|TRBJ1-6|.
CASSLMLGGLEEAPLHF
TGTGCCAGCAGCTTGATGTTAGGAGGACTTGAAGAAGCACCCCTCCACTTT
>TRBV30|TRBJ1-4|TRBD1
CAWSFGRGSEKLFF
TGTGCCTGGAGTTTCGGCAGGGGGAGTGAAAAACTGTTTTTT
>TRBV5-1|TRBJ2-3|TRBD1
CASSLAPGTGEDTQYF
TGCGCCAGCAGCTTGGCACCCGGGACAGGGGAGGATACGCAGTATTTT
>TRBV7-2|TRBJ2-3|.
CASSPAVHSTDTQYF
TGTGCCAGCAGTCCAGCGGTGCATAGCACAGATACGCAGTATTTT
>TRBV5-1|TRBJ2-3|.
CASSLQRSTQYF
TGCGCCAGCAGCTTACAGCGGAGTACGCAGTATTTT
>TRBV4-3|TRBJ1-2|TRBD1
CASSLLGTGIGYTF
TGCGCCAGCAGCCTCCTCGGGACAGGGATTGGCTACACCTTC
>TRBV6-1|TRBJ1-1|.
CASSVGIGYTEAFF
TGTGCCAGCAGTGTTGGGATTGGGTATACTGAAGCTTTCTTT
>TRBV2|TRBJ1-5|.
CASSEEGVSNQPQHF
TGTGCCAGCAGTGAAGAGGGGGTTAGCAATCAGCCCCAGCATTTT
>TRBV6-6|TRBJ1-2|.
CPSETYRRAYGYTF
TGCCCCAGCGAAACCTACAGGAGGGCCTATGGCTACACCTTC
>TRBV2|TRBJ2-7|.
CASSEVMRGSEQYF
TGTGCCAGCAGTGAAGTGATGAGGGGGAGTGAGCAGTACTTC
>TRBV7-2|TRBJ2-3|.
CASSPNGGPATQYF
TGTGCCAGCAGCCCTAATGGCGGGCCTGCTACGCAGTATTTT
>TRBV5-1|TRBJ1-1|TRBD1
CASSYPDRVNTEAFF
TGCGCCAGCAGCTACCCGGACAGGGTGAACACTGAAGCTTTCTTT
>TRBV21-1|TRBJ2-2|.
CASSTSGSGTGELFF
TGTGCCAGCAGCACTAGCGGGAGTGGCACCGGGGAGCTGTTTTTT
>TRBV7-2|TRBJ1-6|TRBD1
CASSLLGGDNSPLHF
TGTGCCAGCAGCTTGTTAGGGGGCGATAATTCACCCCTCCACTTT